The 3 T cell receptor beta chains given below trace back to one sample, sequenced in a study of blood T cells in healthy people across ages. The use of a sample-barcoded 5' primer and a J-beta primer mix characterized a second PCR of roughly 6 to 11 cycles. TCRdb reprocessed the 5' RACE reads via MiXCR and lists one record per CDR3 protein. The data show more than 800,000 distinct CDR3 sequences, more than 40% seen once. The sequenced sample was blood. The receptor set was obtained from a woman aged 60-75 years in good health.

The CDR3 DNA sequence: TGCAGCGTTGAACGGGACACCTCGGATACGCAGTATTTT. This codes for CSVERDTSDTQYF. V gene TRBV29-1 combines with J gene TRBJ2-3, with a possible D match to TRBD1 (6 bases). V was shortened by 2 bases and J by 6 bases, with 12 bases between the two germline ends. The CDR3 spans 13 residues. Germline V lookup: CDR1 SQVTM, CDR2 ANQGSEA.

CDR3 sequence (DNA): TGCAGTGCTAGTGGGGCGTCCGGAAACGAGCAGTACTTC. Translating it yields CSASGASGNEQYF. This chain connects TRBV20-1 to TRBJ2-7; the D gene is possibly TRBD1 (5 bases). The germline CDR1 and CDR2 sequences are DFQATT and SNEGSKA (reference sequence). V lost 3 bases to trimming and J lost 5 bases, with 14 bases between them. The CDR3 is 13 residues long.

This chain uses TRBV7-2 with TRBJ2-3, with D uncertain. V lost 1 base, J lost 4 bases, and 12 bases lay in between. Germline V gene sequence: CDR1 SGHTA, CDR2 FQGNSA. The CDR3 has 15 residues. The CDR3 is CASSLGPEKADTQYF. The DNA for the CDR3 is TGTGCCAGCAGCTTAGGGCCTGAGAAGGCAGATACGCAGTATTTT.